Shown below are 11 T cell receptor beta chains from a single sample sequenced in a study of OX40 agonist ivuxolimab in advanced cancers. Some clones are missing from TCRdb's copy, which holds only in-frame ones; the method was immunoSEQ multiplex PCR. The sample includes 98,000 or so clones, roughly 80% of them seen just once. Sequences were derived from CD4+ or CD8+ T cells sorted from blood, sampled in a trial of the OX40 agonist ivuxolimab. The receptor set was obtained from an adult with an advanced solid tumor such as melanoma, head and neck, liver or kidney cancer.

This clone has more than one count but fewer than ten. The chain joins TRBV29-1 to TRBJ2-7; maybe TRBD1 (6 bases). Germline V lookup: CDR1 SQVTM, CDR2 ANQGSEA. This CDR3 contains 14 residues. The V end was cut by 1 base, the J end by 6 bases, with 16 bases between. For the CDR3, the DNA is TGCAGCGTTGAAGGGGAAGGGGGTCTGTTCGAGCAGTACTTC. Amino acids: CSVEGEGGLFEQYF.

The sample holds one count of this clone. The chain links TRBV28 to TRBJ1-2; D is undetermined. CDR3 length: 13 residues. Germline CDR1 MDHEN, CDR2 SYDVKM. The V end lost 7 bases, the J end lost 5 bases, and 14 bases lay between the germline ends. CDR3 region: CASMTPNLYGYTF. The DNA for the CDR3 is TGTGCCAGCATGACCCCAAACCTATATGGCTACACCTTC.

The V call is TRBV15, the J call TRBJ1-3; 7 nucleotides match TRBD1. V lost 3 bases and J lost 1; bases outside the gene matches: 6. This CDR3 spans 16 amino acids. The germline V gene has CDR1 LNHNV and CDR2 YYDKDF (reference sequence). The CDR3 DNA is TGTGCCACCAGCAGGAGGACAGGCTCGTCTGGAAACACCATATATTTT. Its protein is CATSRRTGSSGNTIYF.

This clone was counted between two and nine times. This chain joins TRBV7-2 and TRBJ2-7; D is perhaps TRBD1 or TRBD2 (5 bases each). V was trimmed by 1 base and J by 3 bases, leaving 13 bases between them. Germline V CDR1 and CDR2: SGHTA, FQGNSA. This CDR3 contains 15 residues. CDR3 residues: CASSLEWGRHYEQYF. The CDR3 DNA sequence: TGTGCCAGCAGCTTAGAGTGGGGGAGACACTACGAGCAGTACTTC.

The V and J genes are TRBV7-6 and TRBJ1-5; no clear D gene. The germline V and J ends were trimmed by 0 bases and 5 bases, with 5 bases remaining between them. Germline CDR1 and CDR2: SGHVS and FNYEAQ. The CDR3 sequence is 13 residues long. The chain's CDR3 is CASSLASHQPQHF. The CDR3 bases are TGTGCCAGCAGCTTAGCGTCCCATCAGCCCCAGCATTTT.

V usage is TRBV21-1 and J usage is TRBJ2-2; the table's TRBD1 call for D was not verified on the DNA. TRBV21-1 is marked as a pseudogene. The CDR3 loop spans 24 amino acids. In DNA, the CDR3 is TGTGCCAGCAGCACCCTACTGGGCCAGGGGTGTTACAGAGACGAGGACACCCACACCGGGGAGCTGTTTTTT. Amino acids: CASSTLLGQGCYRDEDTHTGELFF.

This chain links TRBV27 with TRBJ2-3; TRBD2 matches at 9 bases. CDR1 and CDR2 (germline): MNHEY, SMNVEV (reference sequence). The J segment lost 0 bases and the V segment lost 5 bases, leaving 9 bases of the junction unmatched. CDR3 length: 17 amino acids. CDR3 sequence reads: CASSPLPSGVSTDTQYF. CDR3 coding DNA: TGTGCCAGCAGTCCCCTCCCTAGCGGGGTTAGCACAGATACGCAGTATTTT.

J is TRBJ1-1 and V is TRBV21-1. TRBV21-1 is a pseudogene segment. CDR3 length: 17 residues. CDR3 amino acids: CASSKVAPSRGNTEAFF. The CDR3 nucleotides read TGTGCCAGCAGCAAAGTCGCCCCCTCACGTGGTAACACTGAAGCTTTCTTT.

The chain carries TRBV4-2 and TRBJ2-7; TRBD2 might be the D (6 bases). Trimming cost V 2 bases and J 1 base, with 18 bases left between them. Germline loops: CDR1 LGHNA, CDR2 YNFKEQ. There are 17 residues in the CDR3. The CDR3: CASSQPTGTENSYEQYF. As DNA, the CDR3 is TGTGCCAGCAGCCAACCAACCGGGACTGAAAATTCCTACGAGCAGTACTTC.

The V call is TRBV11-3, the J call TRBJ2-5; 9 positions match TRBD2. From germline, CDR1 is SGHNT and CDR2 YENEEA. Trimming at V came to 1 base and at J to 1 base, leaving 4 bases not matched to a gene. CDR3 length equals 16 residues. CDR3 amino acids: CASSLGSGGTQETQYF. In DNA form, the CDR3 reads TGTGCCAGCAGCTTAGGCAGCGGGGGGACCCAAGAGACCCAGTACTTC. The complete variable domain, with remaining parts taken from reference TRBV11-3 and TRBJ2-5, reads EAGVVQSPRYKIIEKKQPVAFWCNPISGHNTLYWYLQNLGQGPELLIRYENEEAVDDSQLPKDRFSAERLKGVDSTLKIQPAELGDSAVYLCASSLGSGGTQETQYFGPGTRLLVL.

The chain links TRBV28 to TRBJ2-1; TRBD2 matches at 13 bases. This CDR3 is 14 amino acids long. Trimming removed 8 bases from V and 15 bases from J; junction bases left unmatched: 13. CDR1 and CDR2 from the germline V gene are MDHEN and SYDVKM. CDR3 nucleotides: TGTGCCAGCTCACTAGCGGGAGGGCCTAAGGTATGGTTCTTC. This translates into CASSLAGGPKVWFF.